The 4 T cell receptor beta chains reported below all come from one sample, sequenced in a study of technical replicates of blood from a few donors. Sequencing was performed with immunoSEQ multiplex PCR; in TCRdb, only in-frame clones are kept and a portion is missing. The table includes under 85,000 clones, 85% to 95% detected once. Sequenced: T cells isolated from PBMCs. All receptors derive from a human donor in good health.

V is TRBV6-1 and J is TRBJ1-5, with 9 bases matching TRBD1. In germline, CDR1 is MNHNS, CDR2 SASEGT. The V and J ends lost 2 bases and 1 base, in that order; junction bases with no gene match: 9. This CDR3 has 18 residues. In nucleotides, the CDR3 is TGTGCCAGCAGTGAACTGGACAGGGGTATAGTAAGCAATCAGCCCCAGCATTTT. Translated, it gives CASSELDRGIVSNQPQHF.

The rearrangement joins TRBV19 to TRBJ1-4, with D unclear. CDR3 size: 14 residues. CDR1 LNHDA and CDR2 SQIVND come from the germline V gene (reference sequence). The V end lost 3 bases, the J end lost 2 bases, and 7 bases lay between the germline ends. This CDR3 is CASSILATNEKLFF. The DNA of the CDR3 is TGTGCCAGTAGTATTCTGGCTACTAATGAAAAACTGTTTTTT.

This chain connects TRBV27 to TRBJ1-1; unclear D gene. Germline assignment: CDR1 MNHEY and CDR2 SMNVEV (reference sequence). This CDR3 has 16 residues. The ends were cut back, 11 bases at V and 0 bases at J, with 22 bases in the middle. CDR3 nucleotide sequence: TGTGCCCGTCCGTGCGGGCAGGAAATAATGAACACTGAAGCTTTCTTT. Residues: CARPCGQEIMNTEAFF.

The chain has TRBV13 and TRBJ2-5, with 8 bases identical to TRBD1. Germline V gene data show CDR1 as PRHDT and CDR2 as FYEKMQ (reference sequence). This CDR3 is built from 14 residues. J was trimmed by 4 bases and V by 5 bases; bases with no gene match: 6. The CDR3, as DNA: TGTGCCAGCAGCCCGCAGGGGGCGGTAGAGACCCAGTACTTC. Encoded protein: CASSPQGAVETQYF.